This T cell receptor beta chain came from a study of T cell responses to AZD1222 COVID-19 vaccine. Regarding the study as a whole: Targeting of unmutated variant regions was reportedly seen in nearly half of spike-specific TCRs. Most donors were white British, females outnumbered males, and clonal diversity was possibly underestimated.

TCRdb's copy holds only in-frame clones and misses some; the assay was immunoSEQ multiplex PCR. Seen here are some 170,000 clones, 88% observed once, and the top ten hold about 4.5%. On this clone itself: The target antigen is unknown.

Germline V gene sequence: CDR1 GTSNPN, CDR2 SVGIG (reference sequence). The CDR3 sequence is 14 residues long. V was clipped by 4 bases and J by 2 bases, with 14 bases between them. Second-dose recipients at about 4 or about 12 weeks were treated as one pooled group. The source material was peripheral blood, sampled 28 days after the second AZD1222 dose. The V gene is TRBV30, the J gene TRBJ1-2; D call uncertain. This receptor was identified in an adult who received the AZD1222 COVID-19 vaccine. CDR3 amino acids: CAWNIRGVNYGYTF. The CDR3 DNA reads as TGTGCCTGGAATATCCGGGGAGTAAACTATGGCTACACCTTC.